This record looks at one T cell receptor beta chain sequence and its context. What it binds is not known. The sample belongs to a study of CD8 T cells in ankylosing spondylitis. Germline loops: CDR1 SGHTA, CDR2 FQGNSA. The CDR3 loop spans 12 amino acids. Trimming took off 4 bases at V and 5 bases at J, with 7 bases between the two ends. Via MiXCR, TCRdb re-called the 5' RACE reads, giving one row per CDR3 protein. The profile covers just under 350,000 distinct CDR3 sequences, with 14% to 15% appearing a single time and approximately 1.1% taken by the ten largest. Study-wide results and caveats: Some motif variants had been reported before (in reactive arthritis synovial fluid and blood).

This clonotype originated in a male donor with ankylosing spondylitis or in good health (not recorded which). The rearrangement joins TRBV7-2 to TRBJ2-3; D gene unclear. Sequenced: blood, either unsorted or a sorted T cell fraction (not recorded which). The CDR3 region is CASSSTRDTQYF. CDR3 sequence (DNA): TGTGCCAGCAGCTCTACACGAGATACGCAGTATTTT.